This T cell receptor (beta chain) originates from a study of Tregs in tolerant kidney transplant recipients. Whole-study results and caveats: Biological reproducibility was not directly addressed, but technical replication error appeared minimal. In tolerant patients, donor-specific Tregs outgrew total Tregs, suggesting antigen-driven expansion.

Recipients received nonmyeloablative bone marrow transplants from related graft donors, with transient mixed chimerism. Thawed PBMCs were FACS-sorted into unstimulated CD4+CD25+CD127- regulatory T cells, CD4+CD25- non-regulatory cells, CD4 and CD8 cells. Per germline, CDR1 WNHNN and CDR2 SYGVQD (reference sequence). This CDR3 spans 13 amino acids. V was cut by 6 bases and J by 3 bases, with 12 bases left in between. Concerning this clone itself: Its specificity is not known.

Sequenced by immunoSEQ multiplex PCR; TCRdb stores in-frame clones only, minus some. The sample consists of fewer than 55,000 clones, approximately 90% of them appearing once. This sequence joins TRBV10-1 and TRBJ2-7; maybe TRBD1 (6 bases). The specimen was CD8+ T cells from blood (PBMCs), collected 12 months after the transplant. The sequence was obtained from a human patient who received a combined kidney and bone marrow transplant. Among the T cells, some may be from the graft donor. CDR3 residues: CASSSRGGYEQYF. The CDR3 nucleotides are TGCGCCAGCAGCTCCAGAGGGGGCTACGAGCAGTACTTC.